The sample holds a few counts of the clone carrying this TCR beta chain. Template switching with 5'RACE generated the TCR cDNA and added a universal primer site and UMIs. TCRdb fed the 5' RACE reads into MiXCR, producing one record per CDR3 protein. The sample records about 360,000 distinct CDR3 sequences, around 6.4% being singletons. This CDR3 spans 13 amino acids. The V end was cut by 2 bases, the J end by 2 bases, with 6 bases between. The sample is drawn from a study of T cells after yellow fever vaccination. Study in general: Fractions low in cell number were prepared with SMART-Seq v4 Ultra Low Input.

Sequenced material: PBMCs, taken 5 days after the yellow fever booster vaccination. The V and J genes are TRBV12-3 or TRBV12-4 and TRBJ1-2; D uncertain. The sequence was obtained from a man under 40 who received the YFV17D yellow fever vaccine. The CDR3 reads CASSLKLNYGYTF. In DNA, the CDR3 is TGTGCCAGCAGTTTAAAGCTAAACTATGGCTACACCTTC.